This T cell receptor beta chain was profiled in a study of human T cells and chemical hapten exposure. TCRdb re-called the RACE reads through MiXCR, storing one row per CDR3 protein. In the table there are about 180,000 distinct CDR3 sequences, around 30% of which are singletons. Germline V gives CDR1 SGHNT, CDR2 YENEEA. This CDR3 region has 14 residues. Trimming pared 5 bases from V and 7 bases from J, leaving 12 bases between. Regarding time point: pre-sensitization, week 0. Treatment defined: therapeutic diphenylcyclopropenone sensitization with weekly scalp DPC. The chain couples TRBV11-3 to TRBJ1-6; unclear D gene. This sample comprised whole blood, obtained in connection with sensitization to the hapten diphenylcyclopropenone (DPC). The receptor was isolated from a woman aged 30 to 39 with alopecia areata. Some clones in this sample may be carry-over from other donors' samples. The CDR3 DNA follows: TGTGCCAGCAGCCGCCGACGGAACAATTCACCCCTCCACTTT. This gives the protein CASSRRRNNSPLHF.